This T cell receptor beta chain was captured by sequencing in a study of T cells in Graves' hyperthyroidism and ophthalmopathy. Regarding the study as a whole: Clonotypes that were expanded in thyroid above 0.001 mostly appeared in blood too. It was a median around 6 months before onset that the model predicted ophthalmopathy.

There were TCR beta CDR3 regions amplified from RNA transcripts. Carried out on the TCR CDR3, a first-round RT-PCR used the HTBI primer set. TCRdb reprocessed the multiplex PCR reads via MiXCR and lists one record per CDR3 protein. This sample has 350,000 or so distinct CDR3 sequences, with about a sixth found just once. This clonotype was recorded many times. Its antigen is not known. The sample taken for sequencing was blood. This receptor was obtained from a woman aged 35 to 49 with Graves' ophthalmopathy.

CDR3 DNA sequence: TGTGCCAGCAGTGAAGCTCCCCCCTGGACTAGCCCCAACTACGAGCAGTACTTC. Translated: CASSEAPPWTSPNYEQYF. This chain joins TRBV2 and TRBJ2-7, with TRBD2 matching 8 bases. The CDR3 runs to 18 residues. Germline lookup yields CDR1 SNHLY and CDR2 FYNNEI. V lost 0 bases, J lost 3 bases, and 13 bases stayed unmatched.